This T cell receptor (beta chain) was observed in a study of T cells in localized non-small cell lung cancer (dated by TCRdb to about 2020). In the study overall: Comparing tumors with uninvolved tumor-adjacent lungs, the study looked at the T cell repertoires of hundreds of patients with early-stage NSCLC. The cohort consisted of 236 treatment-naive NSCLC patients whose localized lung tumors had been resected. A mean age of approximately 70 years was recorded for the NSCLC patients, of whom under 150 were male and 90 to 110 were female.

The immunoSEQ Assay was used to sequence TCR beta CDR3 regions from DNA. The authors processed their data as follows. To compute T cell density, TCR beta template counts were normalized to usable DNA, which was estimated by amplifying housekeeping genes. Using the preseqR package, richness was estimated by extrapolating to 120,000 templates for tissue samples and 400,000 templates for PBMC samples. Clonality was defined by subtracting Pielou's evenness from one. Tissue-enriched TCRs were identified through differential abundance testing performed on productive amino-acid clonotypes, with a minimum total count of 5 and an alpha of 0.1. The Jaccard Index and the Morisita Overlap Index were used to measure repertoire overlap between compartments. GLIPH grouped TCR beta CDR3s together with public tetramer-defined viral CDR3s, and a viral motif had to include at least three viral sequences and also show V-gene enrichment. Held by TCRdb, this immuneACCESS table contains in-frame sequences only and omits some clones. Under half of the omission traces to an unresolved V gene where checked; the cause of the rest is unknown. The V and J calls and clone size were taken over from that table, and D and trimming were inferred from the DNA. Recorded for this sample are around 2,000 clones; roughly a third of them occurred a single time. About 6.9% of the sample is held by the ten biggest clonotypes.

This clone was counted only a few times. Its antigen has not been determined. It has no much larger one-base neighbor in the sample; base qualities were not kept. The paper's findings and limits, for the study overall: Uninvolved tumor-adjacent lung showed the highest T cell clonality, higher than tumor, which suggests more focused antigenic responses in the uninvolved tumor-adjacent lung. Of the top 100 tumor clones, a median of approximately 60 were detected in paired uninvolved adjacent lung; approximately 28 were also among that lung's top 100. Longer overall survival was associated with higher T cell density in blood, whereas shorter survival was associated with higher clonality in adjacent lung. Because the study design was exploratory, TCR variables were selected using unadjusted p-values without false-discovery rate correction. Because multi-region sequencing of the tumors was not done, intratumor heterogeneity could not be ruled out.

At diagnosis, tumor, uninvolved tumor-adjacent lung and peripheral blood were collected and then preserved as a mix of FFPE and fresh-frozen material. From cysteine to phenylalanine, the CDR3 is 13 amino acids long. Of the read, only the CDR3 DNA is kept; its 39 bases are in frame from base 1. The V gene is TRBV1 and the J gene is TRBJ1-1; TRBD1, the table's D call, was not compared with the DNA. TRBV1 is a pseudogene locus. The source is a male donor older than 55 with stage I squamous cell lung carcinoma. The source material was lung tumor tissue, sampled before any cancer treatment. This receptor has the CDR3 CASSLGGISEAFF. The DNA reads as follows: TGCGCCAGCAGCCTAGGGGGAATATCTGAAGCTTTCTTT.